This TCR beta chain was documented in a study of human T cells and chemical hapten exposure. For the study at large: Among samples, TCR yields varied mainly because of small differences in pooled library volume.

V lost 1 base and J lost 4, with 11 bases in between. The CDR3 is 14 residues long. From germline, CDR1 is DFQATT and CDR2 SNEGSKA (reference sequence). In this sample, this clonotype turned up many times. Its target is not known. It was the library that attached unique molecular identifiers to individual cDNA molecules. Methods used by the authors: Counts of TCRs in each sample centred on a median of about 96,000 and extended from around 25,000 to 690,000. TCRdb recomputed calls from the RACE reads with MiXCR, one row per CDR3 protein. TCRdb assigned the V and J calls; the authors' analysis was not used. Here the sample spans more than 35,000 distinct CDR3 sequences, about 4% being singletons. Findings and caveats of the study: TCRs exceeding a frequency of 1 in 1000 stayed unchanged under DPC sensitization.

Documented time point: healthy volunteer bleed at 6 weeks. Unfractionated whole blood was the source from which total RNA was extracted. This TCR came from a human donor in good health. Some clones in this sample may be carry-over from other donors' samples. The sample comprised whole blood. The chain uses TRBV20-1 and TRBJ2-1; D uncertain. Here the CDR3 DNA reads TGCAGTGCTAGAGTCGCTATCCTATACAATGAGCAGTTCTTC. Translating gives CSARVAILYNEQFF.